The 27 T cell receptor beta chains below come from one sample, sequenced in a study of graft-versus-host responses after intestinal transplantation (dated by TCRdb to 2020 to 2022). Receptor libraries were prepared by the immunoSEQ multiplex PCR assay. TCRdb took over this immuneACCESS table, retaining in-frame rearrangements with V and J assigned. Such tables are incomplete; in checked studies, under half of the missing clones stem from an unresolved V gene, and the remainder is unexplained. This sample comprises approximately 54,000 clones, more than 80% of them detected only once. The biggest ten clones account for approximately 5% of the sample. The sample was PBMCs, taken 650 to 690 days after intestinal transplant. These receptors came from a human patient who received an intestinal transplant, so some T cells may come from the graft donor.

The gene calls are TRBV2 and TRBJ2-7; D call uncertain. The V end was cut by 6 bases, the J end by 7 bases, with 19 bases between. This CDR3 has 14 amino acids. Looked up from germline, CDR1 is SNHLY and CDR2 is FYNNEI. The CDR3, as DNA: TGTGCCAGCAGCACTCCGGGCGGATCACAGGAGCAGTACTTC. It specifies CASSTPGGSQEQYF.

This chain joins TRBV7-9 and TRBJ1-2; no definite D call. CDR1 is SEHNR, CDR2 FQNEAQ, per germline (reference sequence). The V end was cut by 4 bases, the J end by 8 bases, with 8 bases between. The CDR3 contains 11 residues. CDR3 protein: CASSSQGGYTF. In DNA form, the CDR3 reads TGTGCCAGCAGCTCCCAAGGGGGCTACACCTTC.

In this sample, this clone turned up a few times. V and J are TRBV27 and TRBJ1-5; D gene ambiguous. From germline, CDR1 is MNHEY and CDR2 SMNVEV (reference sequence). CDR3 length equals 13 residues. The V gene lost 2 bases and the J gene lost 3 bases, with 5 bases spanning the gap. For the CDR3, the DNA is TGTGCCAGCAGTTTAGGTTTCAATCAGCCCCAGCATTTT. Residues: CASSLGFNQPQHF.

The chain links TRBV5-1 to TRBJ1-5, with D possibly being TRBD1 (5 bases). CDR1 is SGHRS and CDR2 is YFSETQ in the germline V gene. This CDR3 has 14 residues. Trimming removed 4 bases at V and 3 bases at J, with 11 bases between. The CDR3 protein is CASSRGGYNQPQHF. As DNA, the CDR3 is TGCGCCAGCAGCCGTGGGGGGTACAATCAGCCCCAGCATTTT.

The chain joins TRBV6-1 to TRBJ1-5, with 7 positions matching TRBD1. CDR1 is MNHNS and CDR2 is SASEGT in the germline V gene. This CDR3 comprises 18 residues. Trimming removed 2 bases from V and 3 bases from J; junction bases left unmatched: 13. Here the CDR3 DNA reads TGTGCCAGCAGTGAATATGTAGGGGGACAGATAAACAATCAGCCCCAGCATTTT. Protein sequence: CASSEYVGGQINNQPQHF.

J is TRBJ1-2 and V is TRBV12-1. TRBV12-1 counts as a pseudogene. The CDR3 has 14 residues. Here the CDR3 DNA reads TGTGCCATCCCCGCCGGGGTACGTAGCTATGGCTACACCTTC. This codes for CAIPAGVRSYGYTF.

The chain has TRBV5-6 and TRBJ2-7; D gene uncertain. Trimming shortened V by 0 bases and J by 6 bases, and 4 bases separated the two germline ends. The CDR3 runs to 11 residues. Germline V gene sequence: CDR1 SGHDT, CDR2 YYEEEE. As DNA, the CDR3 is TGTGCCAGCAGCTTGGGGTTCGAGCAGTACTTC. Translated: CASSLGFEQYF.

This clone was seen a few times. The chain employs TRBV30 and TRBJ1-1; D ambiguous. Germline V lookup: CDR1 GTSNPN, CDR2 SVGIG (reference sequence). V was pared by 1 base and J by 8 bases, with 11 bases between. This CDR3 contains 12 residues. CDR3 loop: CAWSGFGPEAFF. CDR3 DNA: TGTGCCTGGAGTGGCTTCGGCCCGGAAGCTTTCTTT.

The chain links TRBV7-6 to TRBJ2-5; D may correspond to TRBD1 or TRBD2 (5 bases each). This CDR3 has 13 residues. The V end lost 5 bases, the J end lost 4 bases, and 11 bases lay between the germline ends. Per germline, CDR1 SGHVS and CDR2 FNYEAQ. CDR3 region: CASSRGGGETQYF. CDR3 sequence (DNA): TGTGCCAGCAGCCGGGGTGGGGGAGAGACCCAGTACTTC.

This sequence joins TRBV29-1 and TRBJ1-2; 8 positions match TRBD1. V was clipped by 4 bases and J by 4 bases; unmatched bases: 8. Germline lookup yields CDR1 SQVTM and CDR2 ANQGSEA. The CDR3 runs to 14 residues. The CDR3 DNA reads TGCAGCGTTGTCCCCCCTACAGGGGGCTATGGCTACACCTTC. Translation: CSVVPPTGGYGYTF. The whole variable domain, remainder taken from reference TRBV29-1 and TRBJ1-2, is SAVISQKPSRDICQRGTSLTIQCQVDSQVTMMFWYRQQPGQSLTLIATANQGSEATYESGFVIDKFPISRPNLTFSTLTVSNMSPEDSSIYLCSVVPPTGGYGYTFGSGTRLTVV.

The genes are TRBV7-6 and TRBJ2-2; tentatively, D is TRBD1 or TRBD2 (5 bases each). The CDR3 covers 17 residues. The ends were cut back, 7 bases at V and 2 bases at J, with 20 bases in the middle. Germline-derived CDR1 and CDR2 are SGHVS and FNYEAQ. This CDR3 is CASTLGDGPINTGELFF. The CDR3 DNA is TGTGCCAGCACGTTAGGGGACGGACCCATAAACACCGGGGAGCTGTTTTTT.

This clone was picked up one time. This rearrangement joins TRBV27 to TRBJ2-5; maybe TRBD2 (7 bases). Germline CDR1 and CDR2: MNHEY and SMNVEV (reference sequence). The CDR3 contains 14 residues. The V gene lost 10 bases and the J gene lost 5 bases, with 20 bases spanning the gap. CDR3 protein: CATNSQKGGETQYF. The CDR3 coding sequence is TGTGCCACCAACTCCCAGAAGGGGGGGGAGACCCAGTACTTC.

The rearrangement links TRBV6-6 to TRBJ1-5; 7 bases agree with TRBD1. CDR3 length equals 16 residues. V was clipped by 0 bases and J by 5 bases; unmatched bases: 7. Germline lookup yields CDR1 MNHNY and CDR2 SVGAGI (reference sequence). The CDR3 region has the DNA TGTGCCAGCAGTTACTCAGTAGGGGGCGGTCATCAGCCCCAGCATTTT. It codes for CASSYSVGGGHQPQHF.

This clone appeared a single time. The V gene is TRBV5-1, the J gene TRBJ2-5; the D gene is possibly TRBD1 (6 bases). The CDR3 runs to 14 residues. Germline values: CDR1 SGHRS, CDR2 YFSETQ. With 7 bases removed from V and 5 bases from J, the gap between germline ends came to 18 bases. The CDR3 DNA reads as TGCGCCAGCTACCGGGACACCCGAGGGGAGACCCAGTACTTC. This translates into CASYRDTRGETQYF.

This chain uses TRBV29-1 with TRBJ1-2; maybe TRBD1 (5 bases). Trimming cost V 3 bases and J 4 bases, with 15 bases left between them. Germline loops: CDR1 SQVTM, CDR2 ANQGSEA. There are 14 residues in the CDR3. The CDR3 loop reads CSVEDSGRSYGYTF. The CDR3 DNA reads TGCAGCGTTGAGGACTCGGGACGGTCCTATGGCTACACCTTC.

This clone was found a few times. The chain joins TRBV6-1 to TRBJ2-2; TRBD2 aligns across 11 bases. V trimming: 2 bases; J trimming: 5 bases; junction bases outside the gene matches: 1. The CDR3 is 15 amino acids. Per the germline V gene, CDR1 is MNHNS and CDR2 is SASEGT. CDR3: CASSEIAGGTGELFF. CDR3 in DNA: TGTGCCAGCAGTGAAATAGCGGGGGGGACCGGGGAGCTGTTTTTT.

CDR3 nucleotides: TGTGCCAGCAGCCCGGTGGGGGGCTTAGCGGATACGCAGTATTTT. Translated, it gives CASSPVGGLADTQYF. This chain connects TRBV11-2 to TRBJ2-3, with D tentatively TRBD1 or TRBD2 (6 bases each). The V gene's germline CDR1 is SGHAT and CDR2 FQNNGV. V was shortened by 5 bases and J by 6 bases, with 18 bases between the two germline ends. The length of the CDR3 is 15 residues.

The chain employs TRBV19 and TRBJ1-2, with unresolved D. The CDR3 runs to 14 residues. Trimming took 3 bases from V and 4 from J, leaving 12 bases between them. Germline CDR1 is LNHDA and CDR2 is SQIVND (reference sequence). The CDR3 sequence: CASSIADISYGYTF. In DNA form, the CDR3 reads TGTGCCAGTAGTATCGCCGACATCAGCTATGGCTACACCTTC.

The rearrangement uses TRBV7-8 and TRBJ2-4; D perhaps matches TRBD1 (5 bases). Germline V lookup: CDR1 SGHVS, CDR2 FQNEAQ. The V gene lost 5 bases and the J gene lost 10 bases, with 9 bases spanning the gap. The CDR3 has 11 residues. The CDR3 region is CASSEDRIQYF. In nucleotides, the CDR3 is TGTGCCAGCAGCGAAGACAGAATTCAGTACTTC.

J is TRBJ2-5 and V is TRBV7-9; D is unresolved. This CDR3 is 15 amino acids long. Trimming removed 5 bases at V and 3 bases at J, with 16 bases between. Germline CDR1 is SEHNR and CDR2 is FQNEAQ (reference sequence). The CDR3 nucleotides are TGTGCCAGCAGCCCCGGGCGCCAATTAAAAGAGACCCAGTACTTC. Its protein product is CASSPGRQLKETQYF.

The chain couples TRBV5-6 to TRBJ1-1, with TRBD1 identical over 7 bases. The germline V gene encodes CDR1 SGHDT and CDR2 YYEEEE. With 1 base clipped from V and 0 bases from J, the junction kept 9 bases outside the gene matches. There are 17 residues in the CDR3. In nucleotides, the CDR3 is TGTGCCAGCAGCTTGTGGGCAGGGGGGCTGTTGAACACTGAAGCTTTCTTT. It translates to CASSLWAGGLLNTEAFF.

The genes are TRBV6-5 and TRBJ2-3; 11 bases map to TRBD2. The CDR3 has 14 residues. CDR1 MNHEY and CDR2 SVGAGI come from the germline V gene. V lost 6 bases and J lost 3; bases outside the gene matches: 2. In DNA form, the CDR3 reads TGTGCCAGCAGGGCTAGCGGGGGGACAGATACGCAGTATTTT. This codes for CASRASGGTDTQYF.

The gene calls are TRBV5-1 and TRBJ2-5, with D possibly being TRBD2 (5 bases). Trimming left V 0 bases short and J 4 bases short, with 13 bases between. Looked up from germline, CDR1 is SGHRS and CDR2 is YFSETQ. The CDR3 extends over 15 amino acids. CDR3 sequence (DNA): TGCGCCAGCAGCTTGGAGGCGGTAGCGAGAGAGACCCAGTACTTC. Residues: CASSLEAVARETQYF.

The chain couples TRBV9 to TRBJ1-6; 8 positions agree with TRBD1. V was clipped by 7 bases and J by 7 bases; unmatched bases: 7. This CDR3 contains 14 residues. Germline V lookup: CDR1 SGDLS, CDR2 YYNGEE. The CDR3: CASGLQGGNSPLHF. As DNA, the CDR3 is TGTGCCAGCGGCCTACAGGGGGGGAATTCACCCCTCCACTTT.

This rearrangement joins TRBV7-7 to TRBJ2-1; no clear D gene. V was pared by 2 bases and J by 3 bases, with 5 bases between. The CDR3 spans 13 residues. CDR1 and CDR2 (germline): SSHAT, FNYEAQ (reference sequence). The chain's CDR3 is CASSLSVYNEQFF. As DNA, the CDR3 is TGTGCCAGCAGCTTATCAGTCTACAATGAGCAGTTCTTC.

The chain is built from TRBV11-2 and TRBJ2-3, with 14 nucleotides matching TRBD2. Trimming took 1 base from V and 6 from J; bases not matched to a gene: 12. The CDR3 totals 19 residues. Germline CDR1 and CDR2: SGHAT and FQNNGV. CDR3 sequence (DNA): TGTGCCAGCAGCTTAGGGGGACTAGCGGGGGTTTCGAGGGTGGATACGCAGTATTTT. It codes for CASSLGGLAGVSRVDTQYF.

The chain uses TRBV18 and TRBJ1-1; D is unclear. V was pared by 2 bases and J by 1 base, with 5 bases between. Germline V CDR1 and CDR2: KGHSH, LQKENI. The CDR3 is 13 amino acids. CDR3 DNA: TGTGCCAGCTCACCAGGGGAGAACACTGAAGCTTTCTTT. As protein: CASSPGENTEAFF.